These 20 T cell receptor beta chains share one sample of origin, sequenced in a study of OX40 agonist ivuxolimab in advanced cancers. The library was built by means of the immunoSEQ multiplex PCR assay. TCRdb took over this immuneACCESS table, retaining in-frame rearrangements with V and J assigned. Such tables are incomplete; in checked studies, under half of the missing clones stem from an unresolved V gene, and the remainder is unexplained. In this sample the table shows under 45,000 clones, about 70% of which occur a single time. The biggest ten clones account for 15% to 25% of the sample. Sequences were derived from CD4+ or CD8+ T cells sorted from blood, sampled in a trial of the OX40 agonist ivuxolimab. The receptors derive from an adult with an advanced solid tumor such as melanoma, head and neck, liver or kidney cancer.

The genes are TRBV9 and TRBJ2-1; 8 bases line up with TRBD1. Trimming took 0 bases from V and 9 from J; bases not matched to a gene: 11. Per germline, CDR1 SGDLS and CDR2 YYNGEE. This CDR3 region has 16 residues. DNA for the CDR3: TGTGCCAGCAGCGTAGTGGGGACAGGTCGATATCTTGAGCAGTTCTTC. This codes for CASSVVGTGRYLEQFF.

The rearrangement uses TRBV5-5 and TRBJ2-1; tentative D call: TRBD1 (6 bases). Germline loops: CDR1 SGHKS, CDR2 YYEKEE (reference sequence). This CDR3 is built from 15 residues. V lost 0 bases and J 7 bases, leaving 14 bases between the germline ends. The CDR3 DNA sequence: TGTGCCAGCAGCTTGGTGGCACAGGGTGGTAATGAGCAGTTCTTC. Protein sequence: CASSLVAQGGNEQFF.

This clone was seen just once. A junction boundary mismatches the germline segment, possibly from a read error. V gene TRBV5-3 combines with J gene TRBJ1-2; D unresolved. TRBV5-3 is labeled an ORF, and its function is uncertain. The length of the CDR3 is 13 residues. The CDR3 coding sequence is TGTGCCAGCAGCTTCCCCAGCAGCTATGGCTACACCTTC. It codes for CASSFPSSYGYTF.

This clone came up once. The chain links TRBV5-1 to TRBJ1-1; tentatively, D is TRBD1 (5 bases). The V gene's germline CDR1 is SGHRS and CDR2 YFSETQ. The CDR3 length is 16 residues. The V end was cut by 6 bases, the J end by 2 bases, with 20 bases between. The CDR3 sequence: CASTLRTGTANTEAFF. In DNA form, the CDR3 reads TGCGCCAGCACTCTCAGAACCGGGACGGCTAACACTGAAGCTTTCTTT.

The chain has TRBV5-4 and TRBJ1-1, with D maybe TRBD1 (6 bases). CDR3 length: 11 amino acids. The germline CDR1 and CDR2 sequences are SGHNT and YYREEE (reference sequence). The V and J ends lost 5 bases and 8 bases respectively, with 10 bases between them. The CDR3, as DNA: TGTGCCAGCAGGGGTGGACAGGAAGCTTTCTTT. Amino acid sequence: CASRGGQEAFF.

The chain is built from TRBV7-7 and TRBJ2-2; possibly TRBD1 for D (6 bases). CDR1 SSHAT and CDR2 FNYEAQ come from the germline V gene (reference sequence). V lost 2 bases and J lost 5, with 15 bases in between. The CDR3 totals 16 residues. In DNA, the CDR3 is TGTGCCAGCAGCTTAACGGGCAGGGGCCCGACCGGGGAGCTGTTTTTT. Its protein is CASSLTGRGPTGELFF.

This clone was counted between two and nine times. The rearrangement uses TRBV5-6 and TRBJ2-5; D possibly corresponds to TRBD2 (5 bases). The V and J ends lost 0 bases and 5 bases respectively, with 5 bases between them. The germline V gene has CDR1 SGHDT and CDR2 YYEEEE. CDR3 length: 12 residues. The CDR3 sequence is CASSLGEETQYF. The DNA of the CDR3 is TGTGCCAGCAGCTTGGGGGAGGAGACCCAGTACTTC. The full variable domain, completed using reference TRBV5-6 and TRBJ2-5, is DAGVTQSPTHLIKTRGQQVTLRCSPKSGHDTVSWYQQALGQGPQFIFQYYEEEERQRGNFPDRFSGHQFPNYSSELNVNALLLGDSALYLCASSLGEETQYFGPGTRLLVL.

The DNA of the CDR3 is TGTGCCAGCAGCTTGGAGACTAGCGGGGGGGGCCGGGATACGCAGTATTTT. Its protein product is CASSLETSGGGRDTQYF. The rearrangement joins TRBV5-4 to TRBJ2-3; TRBD2 matches 14 bases. This CDR3 has 17 amino acids. V shed 0 bases, J shed 6 bases, and the junction held 6 bases outside the gene matches. CDR1 and CDR2 from the germline V gene are SGHNT and YYREEE (reference sequence). Full variable domain (outside the CDR3, taken from reference TRBV5-4 and TRBJ2-3): ETGVTQSPTHLIKTRGQQVTLRCSSQSGHNTVSWYQQALGQGPQFIFQYYREEENGRGNFPPRFSGLQFPNYSSELNVNALELDDSALYLCASSLETSGGGRDTQYFGPGTRLTVL.

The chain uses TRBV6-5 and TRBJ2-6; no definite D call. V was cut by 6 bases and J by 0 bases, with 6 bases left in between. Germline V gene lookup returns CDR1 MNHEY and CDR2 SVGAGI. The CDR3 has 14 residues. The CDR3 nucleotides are TGTGCCAGCAGCCTAAGCTCTGGGGCCAACGTCCTGACTTTC. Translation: CASSLSSGANVLTF.

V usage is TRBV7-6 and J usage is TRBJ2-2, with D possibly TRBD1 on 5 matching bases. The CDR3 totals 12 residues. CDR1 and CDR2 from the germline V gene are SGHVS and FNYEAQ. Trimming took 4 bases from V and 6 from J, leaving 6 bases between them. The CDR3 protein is CASSSGSGELFF. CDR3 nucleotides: TGTGCCAGCAGCTCAGGGTCCGGGGAGCTGTTTTTT.

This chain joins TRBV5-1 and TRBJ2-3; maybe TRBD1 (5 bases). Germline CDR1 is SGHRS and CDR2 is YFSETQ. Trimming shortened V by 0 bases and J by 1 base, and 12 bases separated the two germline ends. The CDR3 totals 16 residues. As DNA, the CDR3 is TGCGCCAGCAGCTTGGTACCAGGGTCGGGCACAGATACGCAGTATTTT. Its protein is CASSLVPGSGTDTQYF.

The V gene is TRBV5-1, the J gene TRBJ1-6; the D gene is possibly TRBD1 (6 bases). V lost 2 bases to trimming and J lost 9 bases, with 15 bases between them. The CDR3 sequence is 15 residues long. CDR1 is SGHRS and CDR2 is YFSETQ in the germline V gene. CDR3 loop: CASSFQGIAGSPLHF. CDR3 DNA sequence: TGCGCCAGCAGCTTTCAGGGGATAGCCGGTTCACCCCTCCACTTT.

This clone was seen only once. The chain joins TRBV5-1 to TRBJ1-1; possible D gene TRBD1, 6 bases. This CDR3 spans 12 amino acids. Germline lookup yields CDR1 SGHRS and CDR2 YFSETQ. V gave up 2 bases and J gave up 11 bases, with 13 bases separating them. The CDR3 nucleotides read TGCGCCAGCAGCTTAGGGGGGTACGGCGCTTTCTTT. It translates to CASSLGGYGAFF.

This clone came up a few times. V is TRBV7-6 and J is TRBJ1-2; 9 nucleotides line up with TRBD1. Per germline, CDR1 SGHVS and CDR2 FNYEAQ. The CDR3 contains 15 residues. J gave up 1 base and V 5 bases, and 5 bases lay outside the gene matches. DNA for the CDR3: TGTGCCAGCAGCCCAGGGGGACAGGGTAACTATGGCTACACCTTC. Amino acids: CASSPGGQGNYGYTF. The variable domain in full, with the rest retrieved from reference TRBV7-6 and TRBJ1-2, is GAGVSQSPRYKVTKRGQDVALRCDPISGHVSLYWYRQALGQGPEFLTYFNYEAQQDKSGLPNDRFSAERPEGSISTLTIQRTEQRDSAMYRCASSPGGQGNYGYTFGSGTRLTVV.

Here the CDR3 reads CASSQELDRFLNTEAFF. For the CDR3, the DNA is TGTGCCAGCAGCCAAGAACTAGACAGATTCTTGAACACTGAAGCTTTCTTT. This chain joins TRBV14 and TRBJ1-1; weak D call: TRBD1 (5 bases). From germline, CDR1 is SGHDN and CDR2 FVKESK. This CDR3 contains 17 residues. Trimming pared 0 bases from V and 0 bases from J, leaving 14 bases between. Based on the CDR3 plus reference TRBV14 and TRBJ1-1, the full variable domain is EAGVTQFPSHSVIEKGQTVTLRCDPISGHDNLYWYRRVMGKEIKFLLHFVKESKQDESGMPNNRFLAERTGGTYSTLKVQPAELEDSGVYFCASSQELDRFLNTEAFFGQGTRLTVV.

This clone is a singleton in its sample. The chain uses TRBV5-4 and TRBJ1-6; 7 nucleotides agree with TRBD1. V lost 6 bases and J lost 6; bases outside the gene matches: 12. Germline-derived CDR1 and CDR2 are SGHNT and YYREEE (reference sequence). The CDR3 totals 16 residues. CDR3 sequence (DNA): TGTGCCAGCACCAAAGGGACAGCAAATCCTAATTCACCCCTCCACTTT. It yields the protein CASTKGTANPNSPLHF.

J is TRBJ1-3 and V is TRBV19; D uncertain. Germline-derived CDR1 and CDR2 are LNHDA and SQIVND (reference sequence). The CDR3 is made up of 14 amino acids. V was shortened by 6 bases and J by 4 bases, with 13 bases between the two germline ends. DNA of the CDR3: TGTGCCAGTAGGGACGTAGGTACCGGAAACACCATATATTTT. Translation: CASRDVGTGNTIYF.

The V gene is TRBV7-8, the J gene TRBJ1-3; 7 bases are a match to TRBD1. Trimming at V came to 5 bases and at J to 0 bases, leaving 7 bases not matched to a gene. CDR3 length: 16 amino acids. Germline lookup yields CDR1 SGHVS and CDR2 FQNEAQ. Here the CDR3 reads CASSTAGQLSGNTIYF. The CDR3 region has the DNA TGTGCCAGCAGCACCGCGGGACAGCTCTCTGGAAACACCATATATTTT.

CDR3 amino acids: CASTRGQGNYGYTF. DNA for the CDR3: TGTGCCAGCACCAGAGGACAGGGGAACTATGGCTACACCTTC. The rearrangement uses TRBV7-2 and TRBJ1-2, with 9 positions matching TRBD1. The CDR3 spans 14 residues. Germline values: CDR1 SGHTA, CDR2 FQGNSA. V shed 7 bases, J shed 2 bases, and the junction held 5 bases outside the gene matches.

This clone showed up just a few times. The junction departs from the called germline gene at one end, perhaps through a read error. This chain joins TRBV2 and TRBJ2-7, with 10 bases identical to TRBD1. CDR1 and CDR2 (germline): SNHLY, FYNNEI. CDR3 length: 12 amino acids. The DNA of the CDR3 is TGTGCCAGCAGTGGACAGGGGGCTATGGGTAACTTC. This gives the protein CASSGQGAMGNF.